This T cell receptor (beta chain) was identified during a study of OX40 agonist ivuxolimab in advanced cancers. Study-level background: Ivuxolimab, which targeted the costimulatory receptor OX40 (CD134), was an agonistic, fully human IgG2 monoclonal antibody. Intravenous ivuxolimab was administered to patients every 2 weeks at six dose levels: 0.01, 0.1, 0.3, 1.5, 3 and 10 mg/kg. Among the roughly 52 dose-escalation patients, approximately 20 had hepatocellular carcinoma, 15 or so melanoma, 9 renal cell carcinoma and 9 head and neck cancer. Patients were allowed to have had prior anti-PD-1, anti-PD-L1 or anti-CTLA-4 therapy, and 40% to 45% of the dose-escalation patients had been treated with checkpoint inhibitors. Partial responses occurred in three dose-escalation patients: two with cutaneous melanoma and one with hepatocellular carcinoma. The purpose of peripheral TCRbeta sequencing was to test whether ivuxolimab changed TCR sequence diversity and led to clonal T-cell expansion. In the dose-escalation cohort, approximately 82% of patients were male, and the mean age was approximately 64 years, with a range of roughly 20 to 80. The paper reports the monotherapy dose-escalation portion (N ≈ 50 patients) of the phase I ivuxolimab trial. Broad study findings and their caveats: Partial responders in the 0.1-3.0 mg/kg groups had among the lowest normalized peripheral clonal expansion, especially among CD8+ T cells. At doses of 0.1 to 3.0 mg/kg, clonal expansion of both CD4+ and CD8+ T cells in blood was seen between baseline and week 6. After ivuxolimab, CD8+ T cells had more expanded clones than CD4+ T cells on average. Low levels of normalized T-cell clonal expansion were also seen in some patients who did not respond. The antigen specificity of the peripheral T cells that underwent clonal expansion was not determined.

In the case of this clone: It lacks a known antigen. Within one base of it there is no much larger clone, and no base qualities were kept.

The CDR3 covers 14 residues, taking in both the cysteine and the phenylalanine. Of all the DNA, just the CDR3 is kept, 42 bases in frame from base 1. Via the germline V gene (reference sequence), CDR1 is LNHDA and CDR2 SQIVND. V lost 9 bases and J lost 0 bases; the stretch between them is 12 bases long. The trial excluded patients who had a history of autoimmune disease or were on systemic immunosuppression. Peripheral blood for TCR sequencing was drawn from every dose cohort at baseline, at cycle 4 day 1 and at cycle 7 day 1. Samples came from an open-label, multicenter, first-in-human phase I dose-escalation trial of ivuxolimab. Adults with locally advanced or metastatic melanoma, renal cell, hepatocellular, or head and neck squamous cell carcinoma were enrolled in the trial. Before TCR sequencing, CD4+ and CD8+ T cells were separately sorted from peripheral blood. For sequencing of the TCRbeta CDR3 region, genomic DNA was extracted from the sorted cells. The immunoSEQ Assay was used for sequencing of TCRbeta CDR3 regions. In TCRdb, the immuneACCESS table is reduced to in-frame sequences with V and J assigned. These tables do not hold every clone; where another copy was compared, an unresolved V gene accounts for under half, and the others remain unexplained. For this sample there are under 85,000 clones; roughly 90% appear just once. Of the sample, about 0.7% falls within the top ten clones.

The sequences come from CD4+ or CD8+ T cells sorted from blood, collected in a trial of the OX40 agonist ivuxolimab. The sequence is built from TRBV19 and TRBJ1-3, with no confidently assigned D gene. The sequence was obtained from an adult with an advanced solid tumor such as melanoma, head and neck, liver or kidney cancer. Here the CDR3 is given as CASSSGSSGNTIYF. Read as DNA, the sequence is TGTGCCAGCTCATCGGGCAGCTCTGGAAACACCATATATTTT.